The 26 T cell receptor beta chains reported below all come from one sample, sequenced in a study of Graves' ophthalmopathy and Graves' hyperthyroidism. Investigators amplified TCR beta CDR3 regions from RNA transcripts. After a first-round RT-PCR with HTBI primers, a second-round multiplex PCR was run. Via MiXCR, TCRdb re-called the multiplex PCR reads, giving one row per CDR3 protein. The sample has under 350,000 distinct CDR3 sequences; roughly 16% are singletons. Sequencing used peripheral blood. The source is an adult man with Graves' ophthalmopathy.

This clonotype occurred many times. The rearrangement uses TRBV12-3 or TRBV12-4 and TRBJ1-6, with D perhaps TRBD1 (6 bases). Between the trimmed V and J ends, which lost 3 bases and 10 bases, there was a span of 16 bases. CDR3 length equals 15 residues. The CDR3 loop is CASSFKEPTGSPLHF. In DNA form, the CDR3 reads TGTGCCAGCAGTTTTAAGGAGCCCACAGGGTCACCCCTCCACTTT.

The J gene is TRBJ2-7, the V gene TRBV27; 13 bases line up with TRBD2. J lost 6 bases, V lost 7 bases, and 9 bases had no gene match. The CDR3 is 15 amino acids. Per germline, CDR1 MNHEY and CDR2 SMNVEV (reference sequence). The CDR3 here is CASIKLGLAGSEQYF. CDR3 nucleotide sequence: TGTGCCAGCATTAAACTGGGACTAGCGGGAAGCGAGCAGTACTTC.

In its sample, this clonotype was seen many times. The chain combines TRBV7-9 with TRBJ2-5, with D perhaps being TRBD1 or TRBD2 (5 bases each). V lost 3 bases to trimming and J lost 7 bases, with 18 bases between them. CDR3 length equals 15 residues. Germline CDR1 reads SEHNR; CDR2 reads FQNEAQ (reference sequence). The CDR3 spells CASSLMGRSLGTQYF. CDR3 nucleotide sequence: TGTGCCAGCAGCTTGATGGGACGGTCACTAGGGACCCAGTACTTC.

This clonotype was recorded many times. J is TRBJ1-5 and V is TRBV6-1; the match to TRBD1 covers 9 bases. Germline CDR1 reads MNHNS; CDR2 reads SASEGT. This CDR3 has 15 amino acids. Unmatched junction bases numbered 4, after V lost 2 bases and J lost 5 bases. This CDR3 reads CASSEPDRGDQPQHF. For the CDR3, the DNA is TGTGCCAGCAGTGAACCAGACAGGGGGGATCAGCCCCAGCATTTT.

Ten or more counts support this clonotype. V is TRBV20-1 and J is TRBJ1-1; no definite D call. The germline V gene encodes CDR1 DFQATT and CDR2 SNEGSKA (reference sequence). CDR3 length: 16 residues. V was pared by 6 bases and J by 0 bases, with 20 bases between. The CDR3 nucleotides read TGCAGTGCCAAAAAACCCAAGGCAGATCTGAACACTGAAGCTTTCTTT. The encoded protein is CSAKKPKADLNTEAFF.

This clonotype was seen ten or more times. V is TRBV12-3 or TRBV12-4 and J is TRBJ2-7; D is uncertain. The CDR3 extends over 14 amino acids. Trimming took 5 bases from V and 2 from J, leaving 13 bases between them. The CDR3 DNA is TGTGCCAGCAGTGAGGACCCACGGGCCTACGAGCAGTACTTC. Amino acid sequence: CASSEDPRAYEQYF.

This clonotype was picked up many times. V usage is TRBV12-3 or TRBV12-4 and J usage is TRBJ2-2, with D unresolved. CDR3 length: 15 residues. Trimming removed 6 bases from V and 4 bases from J, with 15 bases in between. This chain's CDR3 is CASSGQRFGTGELFF. The CDR3 DNA is TGTGCCAGCAGCGGTCAGAGGTTCGGCACCGGGGAGCTGTTTTTT.

This clonotype occurred many times. The rearrangement joins TRBV20-1 to TRBJ2-5, with TRBD2 matching over 9 bases. CDR3 length: 16 residues. CDR1 and CDR2 (germline): DFQATT, SNEGSKA (reference sequence). V trimming: 5 bases; J trimming: 1 base; junction bases outside the gene matches: 11. The CDR3 sequence is CSAPPRGGAAQETQYF. CDR3 sequence (DNA): TGCAGTGCTCCCCCGCGGGGGGGAGCCGCCCAAGAGACCCAGTACTTC.

This clonotype was detected ten times or more. The chain couples TRBV25-1 to TRBJ1-2, with TRBD1 matching over 9 bases. Unmatched junction bases numbered 5, after V lost 6 bases and J lost 3 bases. Germline CDR1 is MGHDK and CDR2 is SYGVNS. CDR3 length: 14 residues. Here the CDR3 reads CASRAGQGDYGYTF. The DNA of the CDR3 is TGTGCCAGCAGAGCGGGACAGGGAGACTATGGCTACACCTTC.

This clonotype was observed many times. This sequence joins TRBV5-1 and TRBJ2-5; 12 bases are a match to TRBD2. This CDR3 has 16 amino acids. The V gene's germline CDR1 is SGHRS and CDR2 YFSETQ. Trimming at V came to 0 bases and at J to 4 bases, leaving 4 bases not matched to a gene. As DNA, the CDR3 is TGCGCCAGCAGCTTGGGAGGACTAGCGGGACGAGAGACCCAGTACTTC. Protein: CASSLGGLAGRETQYF.

The chain uses TRBV12-3 or TRBV12-4 and TRBJ2-5; TRBD1 agrees at 9 bases. V was pared by 6 bases and J by 3 bases, with 5 bases of the junction left unmatched. This CDR3 is built from 14 residues. The CDR3 DNA is TGTGCCAGCAGACCGGGACAGGGCGAAGAGACCCAGTACTTC. Protein: CASRPGQGEETQYF.

V is TRBV7-3 and J is TRBJ2-5; D perhaps matches TRBD2 (5 bases). Germline V gene sequence: CDR1 SGHTA, CDR2 FQGTGA. The CDR3 contains 14 residues. Trimming removed 4 bases from V and 7 bases from J, with 16 bases in between. CDR3 nucleotide sequence: TGTGCCAGCAGCTCATCACCCGGGATGGGGACCCAGTACTTC. This codes for CASSSSPGMGTQYF.

This clonotype was counted many times. This rearrangement joins TRBV2 to TRBJ1-6; TRBD1 matches 7 bases. The ends lost 6 bases at V and 0 bases at J; junction bases unmatched: 5. Per germline, CDR1 SNHLY and CDR2 FYNNEI. The CDR3 has 16 amino acids. The DNA for the CDR3 is TGTGCCAGCAGCCGGCACAGGGGCTCCTATAATTCACCCCTCCACTTT. This codes for CASSRHRGSYNSPLHF. The complete variable domain, with remaining parts taken from reference TRBV2 and TRBJ1-6, reads EPEVTQTPSHQVTQMGQEVILRCVPISNHLYFYWYRQILGQKVEFLVSFYNNEISEKSEIFDDQFSVERPDGSNFTLKIRSTKLEDSAMYFCASSRHRGSYNSPLHFGNGTRLTVT.

V gene TRBV28 combines with J gene TRBJ1-5, with unresolved D. Trimming cost V 6 bases and J 5 bases, with 11 bases left between them. This CDR3 has 13 residues. Germline V gene lookup returns CDR1 MDHEN and CDR2 SYDVKM. The CDR3 nucleotides read TGTGCCAGCAGCATCCAGCTAGATCAGCCCCAGCATTTT. This translates into CASSIQLDQPQHF.

This clonotype showed up many times. This chain uses TRBV6-1 with TRBJ2-2; 12 bases map to TRBD2. The V segment lost 6 bases and the J segment 6 bases; nucleotides outside the gene matches: 5. The CDR3 has 15 amino acids. CDR1 and CDR2 from the germline V gene are MNHNS and SASEGT. CDR3 amino acids: CASSTGLAGPGELFF. In nucleotides, the CDR3 is TGTGCCAGCAGCACGGGACTAGCGGGCCCCGGGGAGCTGTTTTTT.

The sample holds many counts of this clonotype. The chain joins TRBV7-9 to TRBJ2-7; D ambiguous. With 2 bases removed from V and 0 bases from J, the gap between germline ends came to 14 bases. Germline assignment: CDR1 SEHNR and CDR2 FQNEAQ (reference sequence). The length of the CDR3 is 16 residues. The CDR3 reads CASSLTLALSSYEQYF. CDR3 sequence (DNA): TGTGCCAGCAGCTTAACTTTGGCCCTCAGCTCCTACGAGCAGTACTTC.

This clonotype has a count of ten or more. V usage is TRBV5-1 and J usage is TRBJ1-2; D is possibly TRBD1 (5 bases). The CDR3 contains 17 residues. V lost 3 bases, J lost 5 bases, and 23 bases lay in between. Germline assignment: CDR1 SGHRS and CDR2 YFSETQ. The CDR3 nucleotides are TGCGCCAGCAGCTCCGCGGCCGGGACCCCCTTGGAGTATGGCTACACCTTC. This gives the protein CASSSAAGTPLEYGYTF.

CDR3 in DNA: TGTGCCAGCAGGGGACACTTCGGCCCCTACGAGCAGTACTTC. This codes for CASRGHFGPYEQYF. The chain recombines TRBV6-1 with TRBJ2-7; a weak D match, TRBD1 (6 bases). This CDR3 region has 14 residues. Germline assignment: CDR1 MNHNS and CDR2 SASEGT. V gave up 6 bases and J gave up 2 bases, with 14 bases separating them.

This clonotype was counted at least ten times. The chain has TRBV12-3 or TRBV12-4 and TRBJ2-6, with TRBD1 identical over 9 bases. Germline trimming cut 6 bases from V and 1 base from J; bases unmatched to any gene: 10. The CDR3 runs 18 residues. DNA for the CDR3: TGTGCCAGCAGCGACCGGGACAGGGCCTTTTCTGGGGCCAACGTCCTGACTTTC. It specifies CASSDRDRAFSGANVLTF.

This clonotype was detected many times. The chain carries TRBV12-3 or TRBV12-4 and TRBJ2-7, with 12 bases lining up with TRBD2. V was pared by 4 bases and J by 4 bases, with 8 bases of the junction left unmatched. This CDR3 is 16 amino acids long. The CDR3: CASSSFRLAGAYEQYF. Here the CDR3 DNA reads TGTGCCAGCAGTTCCTTTAGACTAGCGGGAGCATACGAGCAGTACTTC.

This clonotype showed up many times. The V call is TRBV11-2, the J call TRBJ1-3; the D gene is possibly TRBD1 (5 bases). The length of the CDR3 is 16 residues. The germline V and J ends were trimmed by 5 bases and 1 base, with 15 bases remaining between them. Per the germline V gene, CDR1 is SGHAT and CDR2 is FQNNGV. CDR3 region: CASSTTEWGSGNTIYF. In DNA form, the CDR3 reads TGTGCCAGCAGCACGACAGAATGGGGTTCTGGAAACACCATATATTTT.

The rearrangement joins TRBV6-2 or TRBV6-3 to TRBJ2-2; D gene ambiguous. Trimming left V 4 bases short and J 8 bases short, with 11 bases between. The CDR3 runs 13 residues. Germline V gives CDR1 MNHEY, CDR2 SVGEGT. CDR3 loop: CASSSPEAGELFF. CDR3 nucleotide sequence: TGTGCCAGCAGTTCCCCTGAAGCGGGGGAGCTGTTTTTT.

The chain combines TRBV6-5 with TRBJ2-7, with D hard to call. Trimming stripped 2 bases from V and 3 bases from J, with 8 bases between. The germline gives CDR1 MNHEY, CDR2 SVGAGI. This CDR3 comprises 13 residues. The CDR3 DNA reads TGTGCCAGCAGTTACCACAGAGACTACGAGCAGTACTTC. Translation gives CASSYHRDYEQYF.

At least ten counts were recorded for this clonotype. V gene TRBV7-2 combines with J gene TRBJ1-2; D is undetermined. The V and J ends lost 5 bases and 2 bases respectively, with 9 bases between them. Looked up from germline, CDR1 is SGHTA and CDR2 is FQGNSA. CDR3 size: 13 residues. The CDR3 loop is CASSGLRNYGYTF. The CDR3 DNA follows: TGTGCCAGCAGCGGCTTGAGGAACTATGGCTACACCTTC. The variable domain in full, completed from reference TRBV7-2 and TRBJ1-2, reads GAGVSQSPSNKVTEKGKDVELRCDPISGHTALYWYRQSLGQGLEFLIYFQGNSAPDKSGLPSDRFSAERTGGSVSTLTIQRTQQEDSAVYLCASSGLRNYGYTFGSGTRLTVV.

This clonotype has at least ten counts. This chain links TRBV24-1 with TRBJ2-5; perhaps D is TRBD1 or TRBD2 (5 bases each). Trimming took 4 bases from V and 2 from J, leaving 7 bases between them. The CDR3 contains 13 residues. Looked up from germline, CDR1 is KGHDR and CDR2 is SFDVKD. The DNA for the CDR3 is TGTGCCACCAGTGACGGGGCGCAAGAGACCCAGTACTTC. Protein sequence: CATSDGAQETQYF.

This clonotype appeared many times. The gene calls are TRBV28 and TRBJ1-1; D gene uncertain. CDR3 length equals 11 residues. CDR1 MDHEN and CDR2 SYDVKM come from the germline V gene. Trimming cost V 6 bases and J 11 bases, with 13 bases left between them. Here the CDR3 DNA reads TGTGCCAGCAGGGCAGGCCCTCGGGCTTTCTTT. Its protein is CASRAGPRAFF.